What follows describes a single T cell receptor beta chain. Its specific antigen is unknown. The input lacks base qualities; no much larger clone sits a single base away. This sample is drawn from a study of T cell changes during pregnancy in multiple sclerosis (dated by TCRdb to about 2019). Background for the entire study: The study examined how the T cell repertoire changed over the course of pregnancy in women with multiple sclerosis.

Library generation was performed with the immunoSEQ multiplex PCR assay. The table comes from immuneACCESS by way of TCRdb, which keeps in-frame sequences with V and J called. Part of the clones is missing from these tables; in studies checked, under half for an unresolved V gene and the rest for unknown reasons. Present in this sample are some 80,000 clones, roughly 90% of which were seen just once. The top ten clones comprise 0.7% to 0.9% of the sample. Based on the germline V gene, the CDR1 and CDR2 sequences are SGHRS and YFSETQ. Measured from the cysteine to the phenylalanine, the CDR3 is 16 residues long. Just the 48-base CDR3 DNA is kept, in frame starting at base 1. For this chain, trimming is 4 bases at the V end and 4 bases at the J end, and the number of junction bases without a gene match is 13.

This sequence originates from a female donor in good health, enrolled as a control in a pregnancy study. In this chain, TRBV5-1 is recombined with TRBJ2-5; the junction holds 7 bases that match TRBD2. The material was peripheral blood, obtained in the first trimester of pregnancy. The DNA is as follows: TGCGCCAGCAGCCCTAGGACTAGTGGAGCCGGAGAGACCCAGTACTTC. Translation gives CASSPRTSGAGETQYF.